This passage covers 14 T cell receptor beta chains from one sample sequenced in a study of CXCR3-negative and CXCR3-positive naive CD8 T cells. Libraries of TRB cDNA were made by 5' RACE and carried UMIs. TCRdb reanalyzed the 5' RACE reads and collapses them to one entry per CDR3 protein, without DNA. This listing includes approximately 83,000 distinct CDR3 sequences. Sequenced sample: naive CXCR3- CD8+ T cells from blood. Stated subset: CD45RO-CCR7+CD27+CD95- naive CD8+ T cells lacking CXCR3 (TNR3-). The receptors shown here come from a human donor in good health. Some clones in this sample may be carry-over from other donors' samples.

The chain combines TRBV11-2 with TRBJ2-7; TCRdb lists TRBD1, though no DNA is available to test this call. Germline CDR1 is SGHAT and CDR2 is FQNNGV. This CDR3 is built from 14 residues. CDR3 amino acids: CASSPSWGTYEQYF.

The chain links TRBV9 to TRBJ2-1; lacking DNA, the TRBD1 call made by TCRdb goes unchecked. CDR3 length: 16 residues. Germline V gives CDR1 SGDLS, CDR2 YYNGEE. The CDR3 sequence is CASSGTGTGSYNEQFF.

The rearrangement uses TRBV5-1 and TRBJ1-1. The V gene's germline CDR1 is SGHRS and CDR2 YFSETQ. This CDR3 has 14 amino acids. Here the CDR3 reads CASSLFLENTEAFF.

CDR3 loop: CSVEDPTGEQFF. J is TRBJ2-1 and V is TRBV29-1. The V gene's germline CDR1 is SQVTM and CDR2 ANQGSEA. This CDR3 region has 12 residues.

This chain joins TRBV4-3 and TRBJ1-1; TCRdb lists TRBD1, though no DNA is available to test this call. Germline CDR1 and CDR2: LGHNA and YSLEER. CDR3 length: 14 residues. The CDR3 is CASSDGTGGTEAFF.

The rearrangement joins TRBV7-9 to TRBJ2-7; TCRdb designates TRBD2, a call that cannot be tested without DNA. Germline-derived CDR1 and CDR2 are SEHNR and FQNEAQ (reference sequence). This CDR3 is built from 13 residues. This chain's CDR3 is CASSPAGSNEQYF.

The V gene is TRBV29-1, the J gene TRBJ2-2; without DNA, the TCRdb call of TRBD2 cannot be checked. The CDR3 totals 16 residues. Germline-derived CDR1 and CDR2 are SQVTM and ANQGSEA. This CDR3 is CSVEVSGRVSPGELFF.

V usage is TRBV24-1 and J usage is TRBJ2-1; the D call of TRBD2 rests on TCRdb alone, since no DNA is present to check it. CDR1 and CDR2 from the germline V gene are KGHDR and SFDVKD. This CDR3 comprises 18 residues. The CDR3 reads CATSDLRRSGGASNEQFF.

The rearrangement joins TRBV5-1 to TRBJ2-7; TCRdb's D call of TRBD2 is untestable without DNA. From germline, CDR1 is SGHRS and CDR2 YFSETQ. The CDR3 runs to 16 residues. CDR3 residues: CASSFLGGDHHYEQYF.

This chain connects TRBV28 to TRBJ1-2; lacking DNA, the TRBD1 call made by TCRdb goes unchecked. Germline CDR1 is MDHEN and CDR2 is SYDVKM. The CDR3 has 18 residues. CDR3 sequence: CASSLESYTGTGTYGYTF.

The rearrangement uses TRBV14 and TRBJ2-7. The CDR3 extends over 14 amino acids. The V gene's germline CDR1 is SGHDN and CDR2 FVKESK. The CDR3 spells CASSEGWGSYEQYF.

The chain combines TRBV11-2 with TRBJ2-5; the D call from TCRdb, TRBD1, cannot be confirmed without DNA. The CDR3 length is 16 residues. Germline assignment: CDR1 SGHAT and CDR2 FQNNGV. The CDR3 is CASSLEVSGTAETQYF.

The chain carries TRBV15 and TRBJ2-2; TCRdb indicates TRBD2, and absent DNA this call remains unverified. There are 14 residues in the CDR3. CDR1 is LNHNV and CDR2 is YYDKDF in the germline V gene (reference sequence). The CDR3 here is CATSRVWGVRELFF.

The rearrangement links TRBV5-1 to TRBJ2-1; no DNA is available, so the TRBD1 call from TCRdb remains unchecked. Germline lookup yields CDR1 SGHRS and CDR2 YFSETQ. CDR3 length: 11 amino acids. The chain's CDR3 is CASSYTGSWFF.